The entry below describes one TCR beta chain. Its antigen is not yet known. No much larger clonotype is one base removed from it; base qualities were not supplied. Trimming accounts for 6 bases at V and 9 bases at J, while the number of junction bases matched to no gene is 10. The CDR3 starts with the cysteine, ends with the phenylalanine, and has 15 residues. Only the CDR3 DNA stays, 45 bases, in frame from base 1. CDR1 and CDR2 are read off the germline V gene (reference sequence) as DFQATT and SNEGSKA. This sample was included in a study of T-cell reconstitution after alpha-beta-depleted transplantation in children (dated by TCRdb to about 2016). For the study in its entirety: Using TCR repertoire profiling, the study followed T-cell immune reconstitution in a quantitative way in children after TCRalphabeta/CD19-depleted allogeneic hematopoietic cell transplantation.

Library preparation used PCR. The listed sequencing device is Illumina HiSeq 2500. Molecular barcoding was employed in the preparation of TCR libraries, with unique molecular identifiers being used to normalize TCRbeta repertoire quantification. TCRdb reworked the public reads: Q25 trimming with fastp, MiXCR clone assembly, productive beta chains retained. All rows with the same CDR3 protein become a single entry with the most common DNA and genes. The sample includes about 58,000 distinct CDR3 sequences, with approximately 43% observed a single time. Of the sample, 98% falls within the top ten clones. In the paper's terms, the treatment or condition label means: allogeneic hematopoietic cell transplantation with graft depleted of TCRalphabeta T cells and CD19 B cells. The children who served as transplant recipients had been given grafts of TCRalphabeta/CD19-depleted allogeneic hematopoietic cells.

What the authors observed across the whole study: The apparently early alphabetaT-cell count recovery about two months after transplant was reportedly dependent on only several hundred rapidly expanded clones derived from non-depleted graft cells. The high TCRbeta diversity at day 60 in some patients was ascribed to recipient T cells and intrathymic progenitors that had survived conditioning. The frequencies of hyperexpanded clones fell over the following months, and after one year, T-cell counts and TCRbeta diversity were mostly attributed to newly produced T cells.

The sequenced sample was PBMCs, mostly from graft donor cells, obtained 360 days after TCRalphabeta/CD19-depleted stem cell transplant. The chain is assembled from TRBV20-1 and TRBJ2-1, with 14 middle bases fitting TRBD2. The source of this sequence is a male patient younger than 18 who had a stem cell transplant for acute lymphoblastic leukemia, so the T cells may come from the graft donor. The CDR3 region reads CSAETGTSGRFEQFF. The sequenced DNA is TGCAGTGCAGAAACCGGGACTAGCGGGAGATTTGAGCAGTTCTTC.